Listed below are T cell receptor beta chains from one sample, sequenced in a study of radiotherapy plus CTLA-4 blockade in lung cancer. Sequencing was performed with immunoSEQ multiplex PCR; in TCRdb, only in-frame clones are kept and a portion is missing. The repertoire holds over 80,000 clones, with more than 85% as singletons. Sequences were derived from peripheral blood, sampled from a patient treated with radiotherapy plus ipilimumab. The source is a human donor with non-small cell lung cancer that progressed on radiotherapy plus ipilimumab. Each CDR3 is given with its conserved first and last residue. Fields, in order: V gene, D gene, J gene, clone size, CDR3 protein, CDR3 DNA. A D gene is named only where the DNA matches it firmly. Rows give clone size only sometimes, using once, few, many, or a class for an expanded clone.

v_call: TRBV14
d_call: -
j_call: TRBJ2-5
clone_size: once
cdr3_aa: CASSRGAGVGETQYF
cdr3_nt: TGTGCCAGCAGCCGGGGGGCGGGAGTTGGAGAGACCCAGTACTTC

v_call: TRBV7-9
d_call: TRBD1
j_call: TRBJ1-5
clone_size: -
cdr3_aa: CASSSQGTVNQPQHF
cdr3_nt: TGTGCCAGCAGCTCCCAAGGGACAGTCAATCAGCCCCAGCATTTT

v_call: TRBV29-1
d_call: -
j_call: TRBJ1-1
clone_size: -
cdr3_aa: CSVIGQGINEAFF
cdr3_nt: TGCAGCGTTATCGGGCAGGGGATTAATGAAGCTTTCTTT

v_call: TRBV15
d_call: -
j_call: TRBJ1-5
clone_size: -
cdr3_aa: CATGFPNQPQHF
cdr3_nt: TGTGCCACCGGGTTCCCCAATCAGCCCCAGCATTTT

v_call: TRBV29-1
d_call: TRBD1
j_call: TRBJ1-1
clone_size: -
cdr3_aa: CSGGQGLTEAFF
cdr3_nt: TGCAGCGGGGGACAGGGGTTGACTGAAGCTTTCTTT

v_call: TRBV19
d_call: TRBD1
j_call: TRBJ1-1
clone_size: few
cdr3_aa: CASKDRGLAYTEAFF
cdr3_nt: TGTGCCAGTAAGGACAGGGGGCTTGCGTACACTGAAGCTTTCTTT

v_call: TRBV28
d_call: -
j_call: TRBJ1-4
clone_size: -
cdr3_aa: CASRTTNEKLFF
cdr3_nt: TGTGCCAGCAGGACAACTAATGAAAAACTGTTTTTT

v_call: TRBV30
d_call: -
j_call: TRBJ1-1
clone_size: -
cdr3_aa: CAWTRGPFSFSTEAFF
cdr3_nt: TGTGCCTGGACCCGCGGGCCCTTTAGTTTTAGCACTGAAGCTTTCTTT

v_call: TRBV29-1
d_call: -
j_call: TRBJ2-3
clone_size: -
cdr3_aa: CSVVSRGRDTQYF
cdr3_nt: TGCAGCGTTGTGAGTAGGGGTCGCGATACGCAGTATTTT

v_call: TRBV18
d_call: TRBD1
j_call: TRBJ1-5
clone_size: -
cdr3_aa: CASSKGASNQPQHF
cdr3_nt: TGTGCCAGCTCAAAGGGGGCCAGCAATCAGCCCCAGCATTTT

v_call: TRBV4-1
d_call: TRBD2
j_call: TRBJ2-3
clone_size: -
cdr3_aa: CASSQLPVAGLPSPTDTQYF
cdr3_nt: TGCGCCAGCAGCCAATTACCGGTAGCGGGCCTACCCAGCCCAACAGATACGCAGTATTTT

v_call: TRBV14
d_call: TRBD2
j_call: TRBJ2-3
clone_size: -
cdr3_aa: CASSQGLADATTQYF
cdr3_nt: TGTGCCAGCAGCCAAGGACTAGCGGACGCCACGACGCAGTATTTT

v_call: TRBV30
d_call: -
j_call: TRBJ1-4
clone_size: -
cdr3_aa: CAWSSNEKLFF
cdr3_nt: TGTGCCTGGAGCAGTAACGAAAAACTGTTTTTT

v_call: TRBV27
d_call: -
j_call: TRBJ1-5
clone_size: -
cdr3_aa: CASSLLGNQPQHF
cdr3_nt: TGTGCCAGCAGTTTATTGGGGAACCAGCCCCAGCATTTT

v_call: TRBV5-1
d_call: -
j_call: TRBJ2-7
clone_size: -
cdr3_aa: CASSPSPRPNPLYEQYF
cdr3_nt: TGCGCCAGCAGCCCCTCGCCCAGGCCAAATCCCCTCTACGAGCAGTACTTC

v_call: TRBV4-1
d_call: -
j_call: TRBJ2-7
clone_size: -
cdr3_aa: CASSQVPGSEQYF
cdr3_nt: TGCGCCAGCAGCCAAGTCCCGGGCTCCGAGCAGTACTTC

v_call: TRBV7-9
d_call: TRBD1
j_call: TRBJ2-5
clone_size: -
cdr3_aa: CASSLPTGGGETQYF
cdr3_nt: TGTGCCAGCAGCTTACCGACAGGGGGGGGAGAGACCCAGTACTTC

v_call: TRBV28
d_call: -
j_call: TRBJ2-3
clone_size: once
cdr3_aa: CASSLGGATDTQYF
cdr3_nt: TGTGCCAGCAGTTTAGGCGGGGCCACAGATACGCAGTATTTT

v_call: TRBV5-1
d_call: TRBD2
j_call: TRBJ2-1
clone_size: -
cdr3_aa: CASSVGLAGAPYNEQFF
cdr3_nt: TGCGCCAGCAGCGTCGGGCTAGCGGGGGCCCCCTACAATGAGCAGTTCTTC

v_call: TRBV5-6
d_call: -
j_call: TRBJ1-3
clone_size: -
cdr3_aa: CASSPTEVGNTIYF
cdr3_nt: TGTGCCAGCAGCCCGACAGAGGTTGGAAACACCATATATTTT

v_call: TRBV30
d_call: -
j_call: TRBJ2-1
clone_size: -
cdr3_aa: CAWSVRDSEQFF
cdr3_nt: TGTGCCTGGAGTGTTCGCGACAGTGAGCAGTTCTTC

v_call: TRBV5-8
d_call: -
j_call: TRBJ2-7
clone_size: -
cdr3_aa: CASSPPPSYEQYF
cdr3_nt: TGTGCCAGCAGCCCGCCCCCCTCCTACGAGCAGTACTTC

v_call: TRBV7-8
d_call: -
j_call: TRBJ1-1
clone_size: few
cdr3_aa: CASSRGRGAEAFF
cdr3_nt: TGTGCCAGCAGCCGGGGGCGCGGAGCTGAAGCTTTCTTT

v_call: TRBV4-3
d_call: -
j_call: TRBJ2-1
clone_size: -
cdr3_aa: CASSQDPPGVNEQFF
cdr3_nt: TGCGCCAGCAGCCAAGATCCCCCGGGAGTCAATGAGCAGTTCTTC

v_call: TRBV7-9
d_call: TRBD1
j_call: TRBJ2-5
clone_size: -
cdr3_aa: CASSFGTGRETQYF
cdr3_nt: TGTGCCAGCAGCTTCGGGACAGGGCGAGAGACCCAGTACTTC

v_call: TRBV25-1
d_call: -
j_call: TRBJ1-1
clone_size: -
cdr3_aa: CASRLTDNTEAFF
cdr3_nt: TGTGCCAGCAGATTGACGGATAACACTGAAGCTTTCTTT

v_call: TRBV6-5
d_call: TRBD1
j_call: TRBJ2-7
clone_size: -
cdr3_aa: CASSYYRGKYEQYF
cdr3_nt: TGTGCCAGCAGTTACTACAGGGGGAAGTACGAGCAGTACTTC

v_call: TRBV28
d_call: TRBD1
j_call: TRBJ1-4
clone_size: -
cdr3_aa: CASSRAGTGAEKLFF
cdr3_nt: TGTGCCAGCAGTAGGGCCGGGACAGGGGCCGAAAAACTGTTTTTT

v_call: TRBV4-2
d_call: -
j_call: TRBJ2-2
clone_size: -
cdr3_aa: CASSQDVATGELFF
cdr3_nt: TGTGCCAGCAGCCAAGATGTGGCTACCGGGGAGCTGTTTTTT

v_call: TRBV2
d_call: -
j_call: TRBJ2-3
clone_size: -
cdr3_aa: CATEGALSTDTQYF
cdr3_nt: TGTGCCACCGAAGGGGCATTAAGCACAGATACGCAGTATTTT

v_call: TRBV27
d_call: -
j_call: TRBJ1-2
clone_size: -
cdr3_aa: CASSPPQGYYGYTF
cdr3_nt: TGTGCCAGCAGTCCACCACAGGGCTACTATGGCTACACCTTC

v_call: TRBV5-1
d_call: -
j_call: TRBJ2-3
clone_size: -
cdr3_aa: CASSLEGRRDTQYF
cdr3_nt: TGCGCCAGCAGCTTGGAGGGACGGAGGGATACGCAGTATTTT

v_call: TRBV5-1
d_call: TRBD1
j_call: TRBJ1-5
clone_size: once
cdr3_aa: CASSIGTASNQPQHF
cdr3_nt: TGCGCCAGCAGCATTGGGACAGCTAGCAATCAGCCCCAGCATTTT

v_call: TRBV7-3
d_call: -
j_call: TRBJ1-1
clone_size: -
cdr3_aa: CASSLQGGQNTEAFF
cdr3_nt: TGTGCCAGCAGCTTACAAGGAGGACAGAACACTGAAGCTTTCTTT

v_call: TRBV19
d_call: -
j_call: TRBJ1-2
clone_size: -
cdr3_aa: CASRTGSAANYGYTF
cdr3_nt: TGTGCCAGTAGAACTGGGTCTGCAGCTAACTATGGCTACACCTTC

v_call: TRBV7-2
d_call: TRBD1
j_call: TRBJ2-3
clone_size: -
cdr3_aa: CASSLATGSTDTQYF
cdr3_nt: TGTGCCAGCAGCTTAGCGACAGGGAGCACAGATACGCAGTATTTT

v_call: TRBV2
d_call: -
j_call: TRBJ2-7
clone_size: -
cdr3_aa: CASSLGGTAAYEQYF
cdr3_nt: TGTGCCAGCAGCCTTGGAGGGACAGCAGCCTACGAGCAGTACTTC

v_call: TRBV4-3
d_call: -
j_call: TRBJ1-4
clone_size: -
cdr3_aa: CASSQVVRQVLNEKLFF
cdr3_nt: TGCGCCAGCAGCCAAGTCGTTAGACAGGTCCTTAATGAAAAACTGTTTTTT

v_call: TRBV5-1
d_call: -
j_call: TRBJ1-2
clone_size: -
cdr3_aa: CASSSSRGNYGYTF
cdr3_nt: TGCGCCAGCAGCTCGTCGCGGGGTAACTATGGCTACACCTTC

v_call: TRBV18
d_call: -
j_call: TRBJ2-5
clone_size: -
cdr3_aa: CASSPYGETQYF
cdr3_nt: TGTGCCAGCTCACCTTACGGGGAGACCCAGTACTTC

v_call: TRBV30
d_call: -
j_call: TRBJ2-1
clone_size: -
cdr3_aa: CAWSRGGGTYNEQFF
cdr3_nt: TGTGCCTGGAGTAGGGGTGGGGGCACCTACAATGAGCAGTTCTTC